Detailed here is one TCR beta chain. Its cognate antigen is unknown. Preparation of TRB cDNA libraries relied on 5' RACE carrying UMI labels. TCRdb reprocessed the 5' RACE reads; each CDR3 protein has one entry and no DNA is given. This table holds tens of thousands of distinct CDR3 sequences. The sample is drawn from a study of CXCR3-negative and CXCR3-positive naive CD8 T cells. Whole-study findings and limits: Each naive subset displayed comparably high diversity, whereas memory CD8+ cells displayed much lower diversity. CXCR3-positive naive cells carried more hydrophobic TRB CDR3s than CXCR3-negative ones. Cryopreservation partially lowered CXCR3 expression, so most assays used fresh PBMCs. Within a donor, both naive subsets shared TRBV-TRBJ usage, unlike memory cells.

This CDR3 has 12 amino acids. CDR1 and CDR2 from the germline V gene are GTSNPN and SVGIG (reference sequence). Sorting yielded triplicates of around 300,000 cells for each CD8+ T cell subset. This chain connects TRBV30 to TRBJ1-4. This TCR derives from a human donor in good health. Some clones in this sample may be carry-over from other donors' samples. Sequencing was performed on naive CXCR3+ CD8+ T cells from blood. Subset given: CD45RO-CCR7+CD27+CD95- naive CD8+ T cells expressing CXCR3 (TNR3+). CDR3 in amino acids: CAWSGYNEKLFF.